These T cell receptor beta chains were read from a single sample in a study of human T cells and chemical hapten exposure. TCRdb reprocessed the RACE reads via MiXCR and lists one record per CDR3 protein. The sample contains 240,000 or so distinct CDR3 sequences, 8.6% of which appear only once. The sample consisted of whole blood, taken in connection with sensitization to the hapten diphenylcyclopropenone (DPC). These receptors all stem from a woman in her thirties or forties with alopecia areata. Some clones in this sample may be carry-over from other donors' samples. CDR3s include the opening cysteine and the closing phenylalanine or tryptophan. A D gene is named only where the DNA matches it firmly. Size values are once, few and many counts, or a class for expanded clones, and some rows have none.

v_call,d_call,clone_size,j_call,cdr3_nt,cdr3_aa
TRBV15,-,few,TRBJ1-5,TGTGCCACCAGCATGTTCGGGGGACGCAATCAGCCCCAGCATTTT,CATSMFGGRNQPQHF
TRBV28,-,-,TRBJ1-3,TGTGCCAGTGCGGGGACCCGGGAAGGAAACACCATATATTTT,CASAGTREGNTIYF
TRBV28,-,few,TRBJ1-1,TGTGCCAGCAGTTTACCCGGATTGGCTTTCTTT,CASSLPGLAFF
TRBV27,-,-,TRBJ2-7,TGTGCCAGCAGTAGAGTACAGGGGAGGGCATACGAGCAGTACTTC,CASSRVQGRAYEQYF
TRBV6-6,-,few,TRBJ2-5,TGTGCCAGTCACCGGAGCGTTCAAGAGACCCAGTACTTC,CASHRSVQETQYF
TRBV4-3,TRBD2,many,TRBJ2-3,TGCGCCAGCAGCCAAGGGACTAGCTCCGGCCCAGATACGCAGTATTTT,CASSQGTSSGPDTQYF
TRBV6-6,-,-,TRBJ2-1,TGTGCCAGCAGTACCTGGAATGAGCAGTTCTTC,CASSTWNEQFF
TRBV6-6,-,-,TRBJ2-4,TGTGCCAGCAGTGACTTGGGGGTGAAGTTTTCCTCCAAAAACATTCAGTACTTC,CASSDLGVKFSSKNIQYF
TRBV30,-,-,TRBJ2-7,TGTGCCTGGAGTGTAGCTGGGGGAACCTACGAGCAGTACTTC,CAWSVAGGTYEQYF
TRBV28,-,-,TRBJ2-3,TGTGCCAGCAGTTTGAGCTCGGCCCCCTGGACAGATACGCAGTATTTT,CASSLSSAPWTDTQYF
TRBV27,-,many,TRBJ1-5,TGTGCCAGCGGCCTGGGAGGGTACGATCAGCCCCAGCATTTT,CASGLGGYDQPQHF
TRBV29-1,TRBD1,few,TRBJ2-7,TGCAGCGTTGAAGAAGGGTCCACAGGGGCAGGGCAGTACTTC,CSVEEGSTGAGQYF
TRBV7-2,-,few,TRBJ1-6,TGTGCCAGCAGCTTAGCGCCCCTCCTAACAGGGTATAATTCACCCCTCCACTTT,CASSLAPLLTGYNSPLHF
TRBV20-1,-,few,TRBJ2-2,TGCAGTGCTAGGGTGCATGACACCGGGGAGCTGTTTTTT,CSARVHDTGELFF
TRBV6-2/TRBV6-3,TRBD1,-,TRBJ2-1,TGTGCCAGCAGGAGACGGACAGGGACCTACAATGAGCAGTTCTTC,CASRRRTGTYNEQFF
TRBV28,-,-,TRBJ2-2,TGTGCCACAGACAGGGAGGACACCGGGGAGCTGTTTTTT,CATDREDTGELFF
TRBV5-1,TRBD2,few,TRBJ2-1,TGCGCCAGCAGTCTAGCGGACCCCTACAATGAGCAGTTCTTC,CASSLADPYNEQFF
TRBV29-1,-,-,TRBJ1-1,TGCAGCGTTAAGAACACTGAAGCTTTCTTT,CSVKNTEAFF
TRBV7-2,-,-,TRBJ2-3,TGTGCCAGCAGCTTATCGGGGGATACGCAGTATTTT,CASSLSGDTQYF
TRBV7-2,-,many,TRBJ2-5,TGTGCCAGCAGCCCAACTCCCCAAGAGACCCAGTACTTC,CASSPTPQETQYF
TRBV28,TRBD2,many,TRBJ2-1,TGTGCCAGCAGTTTTGCGGGGAGGGTTTACAATGAGCAGTTCTTC,CASSFAGRVYNEQFF
TRBV7-9,TRBD1,-,TRBJ1-4,TGTGCCAGTAACAGGGGATCTAATGAAAAACTGTTTTTT,CASNRGSNEKLFF
TRBV28,TRBD2,many,TRBJ2-5,TGTGCCAGCAGTCGAATGGGACTAGCGGGCCCACAAGAGACCCAGTACTTC,CASSRMGLAGPQETQYF